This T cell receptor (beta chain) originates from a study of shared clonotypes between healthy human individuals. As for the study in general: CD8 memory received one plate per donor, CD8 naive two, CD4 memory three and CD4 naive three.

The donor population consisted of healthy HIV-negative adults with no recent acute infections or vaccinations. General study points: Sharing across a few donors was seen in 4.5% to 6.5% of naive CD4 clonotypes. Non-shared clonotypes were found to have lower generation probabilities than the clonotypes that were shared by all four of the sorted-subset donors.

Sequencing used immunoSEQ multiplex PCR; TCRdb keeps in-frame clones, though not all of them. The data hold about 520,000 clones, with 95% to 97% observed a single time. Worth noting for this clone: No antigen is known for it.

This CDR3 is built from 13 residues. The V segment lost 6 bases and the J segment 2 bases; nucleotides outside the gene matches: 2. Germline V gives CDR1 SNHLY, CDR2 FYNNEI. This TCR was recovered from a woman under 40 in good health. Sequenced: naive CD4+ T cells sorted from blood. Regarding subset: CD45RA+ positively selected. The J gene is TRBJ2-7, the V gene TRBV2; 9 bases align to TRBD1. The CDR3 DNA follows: TGTGCCAGCAGCCGACAGGGGGCCTACGAGCAGTACTTC. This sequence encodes CASSRQGAYEQYF.